This TCR beta chain was captured in a study of blood T cells in healthy people across ages. Study-level background: In model experiments, template switching was able to capture about one barcoded beta molecule for every two T cells that were present. Whole-study findings and limits: The donors' CMV status was not determined, possibly confounding changes in expanded clonotypes. Leaving the PBMCs unsorted stopped any conclusive comparison of naive versus antigen-experienced cells. Roughly linear declines in TCR beta diversity per million T cells occurred with age.

A second PCR, run for about 6 to 11 cycles, used a sample-barcoded 5' primer plus a J-beta primer mix. MiXCR, run by TCRdb on the 5' RACE reads, gives a single entry per CDR3 protein. The sample shows 1.5 million or so distinct CDR3 sequences, about 45% of them seen only once. Germline V gene sequence: CDR1 DFQATT, CDR2 SNEGSKA (reference sequence). Trimming took 0 bases from V and 6 from J; bases not matched to a gene: 5. CDR3 length: 14 residues. A note on this clonotype: What it binds is unknown.

This chain connects TRBV20-1 to TRBJ2-5, with 9 bases identical to TRBD2. Specimen: blood. The TCR was taken from a woman between 18 and 29 years old in good health. The DNA of the CDR3 is TGCAGTGCTAGAGACGGGACTAGCCAGAAGACCCAGTACTTC. Translation: CSARDGTSQKTQYF.